This T cell receptor beta chain was recovered during a study of blood T cell repertoires in COVID-19. Turning to the study itself: COVID-19 samples from acute and convalescent phases originated in the United States, Italy and Spain. In each case, the material was cDNA or gDNA derived from T cells, B-cell-depleted T cells, or PBMCs.

Original processing methods: From reference gene primer amplification, estimates of nucleated cell counts were derived. Data came from immunoSEQ multiplex PCR; TCRdb stores just in-frame clones and leaves some out. That table is the source of V, J and clone size, and D and trimming were worked out from the DNA. The sample includes 400,000 to 550,000 clones, around nine tenths of them seen just once. The germline CDR1 and CDR2 sequences are ENHRY and SYGVKD. CDR3 length equals 15 residues. V shed 0 bases and J shed 1 base, with 9 bases lying between them. Sequenced: peripheral blood. This clonotype was obtained from a woman aged 25 to 39 with acute or convalescent COVID-19. The rearrangement uses TRBV10-3 and TRBJ1-1, with a weak D call TRBD1 (5 bases). The CDR3 protein is CAISESQGRNTEAFF. The CDR3 DNA sequence: TGTGCCATCAGTGAGTCCCAGGGAAGGAACACTGAAGCTTTCTTT.